Presented here are 2 T cell receptor beta chains from one specimen sequenced in a study of blood T cell repertoires in COVID-19. Profiling relied on immunoSEQ multiplex PCR, and the TCRdb table lists in-frame clones only, not all of them. The sample yields 200,000 to 250,000 clones, about 87% seen once. Material for sequencing was PBMCs or T cells enriched from blood (not recorded which). The receptors were gathered from a man in his fifties who had been exposed to COVID-19.

The V and J genes are TRBV2 and TRBJ2-7; 8 bases agree with TRBD1. The CDR3 runs to 16 residues. The trim removed 7 bases at V and 2 bases at J, leaving 13 bases unmatched. Germline assignment: CDR1 SNHLY and CDR2 FYNNEI. For the CDR3, the DNA is TGTGCCAGCATCCTCCGACCGGACAGGGTGGCCTACGAGCAGTACTTC. Protein sequence: CASILRPDRVAYEQYF.

The chain uses TRBV19 and TRBJ1-4; D ambiguous. V gave up 4 bases and J gave up 4 bases, with 13 bases separating them. This CDR3 is 15 amino acids long. Germline V gene lookup returns CDR1 LNHDA and CDR2 SQIVND (reference sequence). The CDR3 here is CASSNPSAGNEKLFF. The CDR3 coding sequence is TGTGCCAGTAGTAACCCCTCGGCAGGTAATGAAAAACTGTTTTTT.